The rows below give T cell receptor beta chains drawn from one sample of a study of blood T cell repertoires in COVID-19. Assay: immunoSEQ multiplex PCR; the TCRdb copy retains only in-frame clones and omits some. The sample contains 200,000 to 250,000 clones, around 84% of which appear only once. Sequenced: peripheral blood. These TCRs come from a human donor in a cohort sampled during active COVID-19. Both conserved end residues are part of each CDR3. D genes are given only for firm matches. Clone sizes are given selectively: once, few, many, or a class where the clone is expanded.

d_gene | j_gene | abundance | v_gene | CDR3nt | CDR3aa
. | TRBJ1-1 | . | TRBV6-6 | TGTGCCAGCAGTTACTCGTCCTCGAACACTGAAGCTTTCTTT | CASSYSSSNTEAFF
TRBD1 | TRBJ1-5 | . | TRBV25-1 | TGTGCCTCCACCTCGGACAGGGGTGATCAGCCCCAGCATTTT | CASTSDRGDQPQHF
. | TRBJ2-2 | few | TRBV18 | TGTGCCAGCTCACCACAGCCCGGTTACACCGGGGAGCTGTTTTTT | CASSPQPGYTGELFF
TRBD1 | TRBJ1-5 | . | TRBV19 | TGTGCCAGTAGTGTATCAGGGACAGGGCGTCAGCCCCAGCATTTT | CASSVSGTGRQPQHF
. | TRBJ1-6 | . | TRBV28 | TGTGCCAGCAGGGTGCGGAATTCACCCCTCCACTTT | CASRVRNSPLHF
. | TRBJ2-7 | . | TRBV28 | TGTGCCAGCAGTGCCGGGAGCTCCTACGAGCAGTACTTC | CASSAGSSYEQYF
. | TRBJ2-7 | . | TRBV2 | TGTGCCAGCAGTCGCAAACAGAGTTACGAGCAGTACTTC | CASSRKQSYEQYF
. | TRBJ1-2 | . | TRBV2 | TGTGCCAGCAGTGTTACGCGGGGCTACACCTTC | CASSVTRGYTF
. | TRBJ2-7 | many | TRBV19 | TGTGCCAGTAGTCGAGCAGGGCCCTACGAGCAGTACTTC | CASSRAGPYEQYF
TRBD2 | TRBJ2-7 | . | TRBV27 | TGTGCCAGCGGCTGGTATGAGGGGAGGGCGGACGAGCAGTACTTC | CASGWYEGRADEQYF
. | TRBJ1-6 | . | TRBV4-2 | TGTGCCAGCAGCCAAGATCCAGGGTCACCCCTCCACTTT | CASSQDPGSPLHF
. | TRBJ2-5 | . | TRBV6-1 | TGTGCCAGCAGTGAAGGGGCAGGAACATACCAAGAGACCCAGTACTTC | CASSEGAGTYQETQYF
. | TRBJ1-5 | . | TRBV7-8 | TGTGCCAGCACCACGGGGAGGGGGTATAGCAATCAGCCCCAGCATTTT | CASTTGRGYSNQPQHF
TRBD1 | TRBJ2-7 | . | TRBV6-5 | TGTGCCAGCAGTCCGTGGACAGGGGGCTACGAGCAGTACTTC | CASSPWTGGYEQYF
. | TRBJ1-1 | . | TRBV15 | TGTGCCACCAGCAGTGGCGGGGTCAGTGGCCACACTGAAGCTTTCTTT | CATSSGGVSGHTEAFF